The 18 T cell receptor beta chains listed next were all sequenced from one sample in a study of blood T cell repertoires in COVID-19. The method was immunoSEQ multiplex PCR; TCRdb's version includes in-frame clones alone and lacks a portion of them. Among about 72,000 clones, 85% were seen once, and the ten largest hold around 40%. The sequencing sample was made of peripheral blood. These receptors all come from a woman of 80 years or more with active or convalescent COVID-19.

The rearrangement uses TRBV12-5 and TRBJ1-2, with D perhaps matching TRBD1 (5 bases). CDR3 length: 15 amino acids. Germline CDR1 LGHNT, CDR2 FRNRAP. V was trimmed by 9 bases and J by 0 bases, leaving 17 bases between them. CDR3 sequence: CARCGEGPANYGYTF. The CDR3 bases are TGTGCTAGGTGTGGGGAGGGGCCAGCTAACTATGGCTACACCTTC.

The rearrangement links TRBV27 to TRBJ1-1, with 8 bases identical to TRBD1. The junction had 3 bases not matched to a gene; V was cut back by 0 bases and J by 9 bases. The CDR3 consists of 13 residues. CDR1 and CDR2 from the germline V gene are MNHEY and SMNVEV (reference sequence). CDR3 DNA sequence: TGTGCCAGCAGTTTATCGAGGGACAGGCAAGCTTTCTTT. This sequence encodes CASSLSRDRQAFF.

The rearrangement uses TRBV5-1 and TRBJ1-4, with D unclear. Trimming stripped 0 bases from V and 6 bases from J, with 9 bases between. This CDR3 has 14 amino acids. Germline CDR1 SGHRS, CDR2 YFSETQ. This chain's CDR3 is CASSLVRGDEKLFF. The CDR3 coding sequence is TGCGCCAGCAGCTTGGTGCGGGGAGATGAAAAACTGTTTTTT.

The chain uses TRBV12-3 or TRBV12-4 and TRBJ1-5, with D maybe TRBD1 (6 bases). V shed 6 bases and J shed 4 bases, with 10 bases lying between them. The CDR3 extends over 13 amino acids. This CDR3 is CASSRQENQPQHF. The CDR3 coding sequence is TGTGCCAGCAGCAGACAGGAAAATCAGCCCCAGCATTTT.

The rearrangement uses TRBV6-5 and TRBJ2-7, with 9 positions matching TRBD1. Germline loops: CDR1 MNHEY, CDR2 SVGAGI. The CDR3 is made up of 12 amino acids. The ends lost 11 bases at V and 3 bases at J; junction bases unmatched: 5. The CDR3 DNA follows: TGTGCCCTCGGACAGGGGATCTACGAGCAGTACTTC. Amino acid sequence: CALGQGIYEQYF.

V usage is TRBV6-6 and J usage is TRBJ1-3; tentatively, D is TRBD1 (5 bases). The CDR3 sequence is 15 residues long. Per the germline V gene, CDR1 is MNHNY and CDR2 is SVGAGI (reference sequence). V was shortened by 7 bases and J by 1 base, with 14 bases between the two germline ends. The CDR3: CASIQGSGSGNTIYF. In nucleotides, the CDR3 is TGTGCCAGCATCCAGGGAAGTGGGTCTGGAAACACCATATATTTT.

The chain combines TRBV18 with TRBJ2-1; D is possibly TRBD2 (6 bases). The V and J ends lost 0 bases and 10 bases respectively, with 10 bases between them. Germline V gives CDR1 KGHSH, CDR2 LQKENI. The CDR3 has 13 amino acids. CDR3 protein: CASSPPLGREQFF. The CDR3 region has the DNA TGTGCCAGCTCACCACCGTTGGGGAGGGAGCAGTTCTTC.

This clone came up a few times. V is TRBV28 and J is TRBJ1-2, with D tentatively TRBD1 (5 bases). CDR3 length: 13 amino acids. CDR1 MDHEN and CDR2 SYDVKM come from the germline V gene. V was clipped by 11 bases and J by 4 bases, with 17 bases between them. The CDR3 DNA is TGTGCCGCCGTTGGGGCAGATACCTATGGCTACACCTTC. This encodes CAAVGADTYGYTF.

The chain joins TRBV7-2 to TRBJ1-5; TRBD1 matches 9 bases. The CDR3 contains 16 residues. CDR1 and CDR2 (germline): SGHTA, FQGNSA. Unmatched junction bases numbered 4, after V lost 0 bases and J lost 4 bases. The chain's CDR3 is CASSLALGTGNQPQHF. The CDR3 DNA reads TGTGCCAGCAGCTTAGCCTTAGGGACAGGGAATCAGCCCCAGCATTTT.

The genes are TRBV18 and TRBJ2-3, with 10 bases identical to TRBD1. Germline assignment: CDR1 KGHSH and CDR2 LQKENI. The CDR3 extends over 16 amino acids. With V trimmed by 4 bases and J by 2 bases, 6 bases remained unmatched. The CDR3 DNA reads TGTGCCAGCTCACTAAGACAGGGGGCCGACACAGATACGCAGTATTTT. This sequence encodes CASSLRQGADTDTQYF. Supplemented by reference TRBV18 and TRBJ2-3, the full variable domain reads NAGVMQNPRHLVRRRGQEARLRCSPMKGHSHVYWYRQLPEEGLKFMVYLQKENIIDESGMPKERFSAEFPKEGPSILRIQQVVRGDSAAYFCASSLRQGADTDTQYFGPGTRLTVL.

The chain joins TRBV5-5 to TRBJ1-1; D is possibly TRBD1 (6 bases). CDR1 SGHKS and CDR2 YYEKEE come from the germline V gene (reference sequence). CDR3 length: 14 residues. Between the trimmed V and J ends, which lost 2 bases and 5 bases, there was a span of 13 bases. CDR3 nucleotide sequence: TGTGCCAGCAGCTTTGGGGGCGTAAGGACTGAAGCTTTCTTT. Translated: CASSFGGVRTEAFF. The variable domain in full, completed from reference TRBV5-5 and TRBJ1-1, reads DAGVTQSPTHLIKTRGQQVTLRCSPISGHKSVSWYQQVLGQGPQFIFQYYEKEERGRGNFPDRFSARQFPNYSSELNVNALLLGDSALYLCASSFGGVRTEAFFGQGTRLTVV.

This chain uses TRBV6-6 with TRBJ1-1; tentatively, D is TRBD1 (6 bases). Trimming left V 6 bases short and J 7 bases short, with 18 bases between. In germline, CDR1 is MNHNY, CDR2 SVGAGI (reference sequence). There are 14 residues in the CDR3. This CDR3 is CASSRGQGRDEAFF. CDR3 in DNA: TGTGCCAGCAGCCGCGGCCAGGGGAGGGATGAAGCTTTCTTT.

The J gene is TRBJ2-3, the V gene TRBV18; tentative D call: TRBD2 (5 bases). Deletions cut 3 bases from V and 2 bases from J, with 12 bases between. Germline CDR1 and CDR2: KGHSH and LQKENI. The CDR3 is 15 residues long. This CDR3 reads CASSPKRGITDTQYF. CDR3 in DNA: TGTGCCAGCTCACCTAAGAGAGGGATCACAGATACGCAGTATTTT. The full variable domain, its missing parts supplied by reference TRBV18 and TRBJ2-3, is NAGVMQNPRHLVRRRGQEARLRCSPMKGHSHVYWYRQLPEEGLKFMVYLQKENIIDESGMPKERFSAEFPKEGPSILRIQQVVRGDSAAYFCASSPKRGITDTQYFGPGTRLTVL.

V usage is TRBV12-3 or TRBV12-4 and J usage is TRBJ2-5; D remains unclear. The CDR3 consists of 13 residues. Trimming removed 6 bases from V and 2 bases from J, with 10 bases in between. CDR3 nucleotides: TGTGCCAGCAGGGCTGGGCTTCAAGAGACCCAGTACTTC. Translated, it gives CASRAGLQETQYF.

The chain combines TRBV19 with TRBJ2-3, with TRBD2 as a possible D gene (6 bases). The V and J ends lost 9 bases and 2 bases respectively, with 15 bases between them. This CDR3 is built from 14 residues. Germline V gene data show CDR1 as LNHDA and CDR2 as SQIVND (reference sequence). The CDR3 reads CASARRGYTDTQYF. CDR3 coding DNA: TGTGCCAGCGCGAGGCGGGGCTACACAGATACGCAGTATTTT.

This sequence joins TRBV5-4 and TRBJ2-1, with 8 positions matching TRBD2. The germline gives CDR1 SGHNT, CDR2 YYREEE (reference sequence). The V and J ends lost 0 bases and 2 bases, in that order; junction bases with no gene match: 4. The CDR3 loop spans 16 amino acids. The CDR3 loop is CASSLGAAGAYNEQFF. The CDR3 nucleotides read TGTGCCAGCAGCTTGGGGGCAGCGGGGGCCTACAATGAGCAGTTCTTC.

The chain is built from TRBV7-8 and TRBJ1-3; D remains ambiguous. The CDR3 contains 16 residues. V was trimmed by 0 bases and J by 4 bases, leaving 13 bases between them. Germline V gives CDR1 SGHVS, CDR2 FQNEAQ. Here the CDR3 DNA reads TGTGCCAGCAGCTTAGCGGCCCTCTCCCAGGGAAACACCATATATTTT. Translation gives CASSLAALSQGNTIYF.

The V gene is TRBV6-6, the J gene TRBJ2-2; a weak D match, TRBD1 (6 bases). Per germline, CDR1 MNHNY and CDR2 SVGAGI (reference sequence). This CDR3 region has 13 residues. Trimming took 2 bases from V and 5 from J, leaving 6 bases between them. The CDR3 bases are TGTGCCAGCAGTTACACAGGGACCGGGGAGCTGTTTTTT. The encoded protein is CASSYTGTGELFF.